The source of this T cell receptor beta chain is a study of blood T cells in healthy people across ages. V lost 5 bases and J lost 0, with 13 bases in between. The CDR3 runs to 15 residues. Germline V gene data show CDR1 as SEHNR and CDR2 as FQNEAQ (reference sequence). A second PCR of roughly 7 to 11 cycles used a sample-barcoded 5' primer and a J-beta primer mix. TCRdb re-called the 5' RACE reads with MiXCR, one entry per CDR3 protein. The sample yields over 1,300,000 distinct CDR3 sequences, 59% seen once. Sequenced: blood. The clonotype originates from a man between 18 and 29 years old in good health. This chain uses TRBV7-9 with TRBJ2-5; possible D gene TRBD2, 6 bases. The CDR3 nucleotides are TGTGCCAGCAGCCGCCGACTAGGAAACCAAGAGACCCAGTACTTC. Translating it yields CASSRRLGNQETQYF.